One sample yielded the 8 T cell receptor beta chains listed below, sequenced in a study of T cells in Graves' hyperthyroidism and ophthalmopathy (dated by TCRdb to between 2018 and 2021). Libraries were built with multiplex PCR. For sequencing, an Illumina HiSeq 2000 was employed. The TCR beta CDR3 regions were amplified from the RNA transcripts. For the first round of RT-PCR on the TCR CDR3, the HTBI primer set was used together with the Qiagen OneStep RT-PCR kit. In TCRdb, the public reads were trimmed at Q25 with fastp and aligned with MiXCR, with productive beta chains retained. A single entry per CDR3 protein holds the most common genes and DNA from its merged rows. A total of 550,000 to 700,000 distinct CDR3 sequences appear in this sample, 46% of them only once. The ten largest clones add up to around 20% of the sample. Sample: peripheral blood or thyroid tissue (not recorded which). The receptors come from an adult woman with Graves' disease, either hyperthyroidism or ophthalmopathy (not recorded which).

This clonotype occurred many times. CDR3: CASSLSETGDSDGYTF. The DNA for the CDR3 is TGCGCCAGCAGCTTGTCCGAGACAGGGGATTCGGATGGCTACACCTTC. The chain uses TRBV5-1 and TRBJ1-2; 8 bases line up with TRBD1. Looked up from germline, CDR1 is SGHRS and CDR2 is YFSETQ. Trimming at V came to 1 base and at J to 6 bases, leaving 11 bases not matched to a gene. The CDR3 covers 16 residues.

This clonotype showed up just a few times. The V call is TRBV10-3, the J call TRBJ1-2; 7 nucleotides agree with TRBD1. V was clipped by 3 bases and J by 5 bases; unmatched bases: 12. The CDR3 sequence is 16 residues long. CDR1 ENHRY and CDR2 SYGVKD come from the germline V gene. This CDR3 reads CAISDTGTANFYGYTF. CDR3 in DNA: TGTGCCATCAGTGATACCGGGACAGCCAACTTTTATGGCTACACCTTC.

The table lists this clonotype with many counts. The CDR3 DNA reads as TGTGCCAGCAGCCTCCCGAGGGTCTCCGGGACGGCTGGGGCCAACGTCCTGACTTTC. Its protein product is CASSLPRVSGTAGANVLTF. This sequence joins TRBV5-6 and TRBJ2-6, with D possibly being TRBD1 or TRBD2 (5 bases each). In germline, CDR1 is SGHDT, CDR2 YYEEEE. The ends were cut back, 4 bases at V and 2 bases at J, with 22 bases in the middle. The CDR3 sequence is 19 residues long.

This clonotype appeared many times. Relative to the germline gene, one junction end is altered; a read error may explain this. The chain is built from TRBV11-2 and TRBJ2-7, with 7 bases aligning to TRBD2. The CDR3 totals 14 residues. Germline V gene sequence: CDR1 SGHAT, CDR2 FQNNGV. DNA for the CDR3: TGCGCCAGCAGCCTCGCCGGGGAGGGCTACGAGCAGTACTTC. Protein sequence: CASSLAGEGYEQYF.

This clonotype came up many times. The chain joins TRBV5-1 to TRBJ1-1; D is uncertain. The CDR3 runs to 14 residues. V gave up 3 bases and J gave up 3 bases, with 12 bases separating them. Germline CDR1 and CDR2: SGHRS and YFSETQ. The CDR3 sequence: CASSSGDSYTEAFF. The CDR3, as DNA: TGCGCCAGCAGCTCAGGTGACTCATACACTGAAGCTTTCTTT.

This clonotype was seen more than once but under ten times. This may come from a read error, since a much larger clone is one base off. The rearrangement links TRBV12-3 or TRBV12-4 to TRBJ1-3; D is unresolved. CDR3 length: 13 residues. V lost 8 bases to trimming and J lost 5 bases, with 13 bases between them. The CDR3 bases are TGTGCCAGCGTCCTGGAAGATCGAAACACCATATATTTT. The encoded protein is CASVLEDRNTIYF.

The chain uses TRBV30 and TRBJ1-3; D call uncertain. CDR1 GTSNPN and CDR2 SVGIG come from the germline V gene (reference sequence). The CDR3 contains 16 residues. V was shortened by 2 bases and J by 4 bases, with 18 bases between the two germline ends. CDR3 nucleotide sequence: TGTGCCTGGAGTCGGTCGGGGATCTATGGGGGAAACACCATATATTTT. Protein: CAWSRSGIYGGNTIYF.

This clonotype was seen only a few times. The V call is TRBV28, the J call TRBJ1-1; D might be TRBD1 (6 bases). Germline values: CDR1 MDHEN, CDR2 SYDVKM. The length of the CDR3 is 12 residues. Trimming took 6 bases from V and 5 from J, leaving 10 bases between them. CDR3 bases: TGTGCCAGCAGGGGGGGCTGGACTGAAGCTTTCTTT. Amino acids: CASRGGWTEAFF.